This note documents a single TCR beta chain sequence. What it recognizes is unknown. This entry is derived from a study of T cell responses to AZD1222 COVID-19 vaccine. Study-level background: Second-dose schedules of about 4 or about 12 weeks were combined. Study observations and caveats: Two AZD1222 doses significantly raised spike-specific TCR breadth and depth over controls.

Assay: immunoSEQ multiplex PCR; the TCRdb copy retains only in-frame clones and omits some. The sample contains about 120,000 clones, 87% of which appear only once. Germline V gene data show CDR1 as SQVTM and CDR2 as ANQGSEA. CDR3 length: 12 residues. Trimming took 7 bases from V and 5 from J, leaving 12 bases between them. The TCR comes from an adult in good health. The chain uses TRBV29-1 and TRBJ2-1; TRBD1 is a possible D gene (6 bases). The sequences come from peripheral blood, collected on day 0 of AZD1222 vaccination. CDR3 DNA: TGCAGCGCCCGGACAGATAACAATGAGCAGTTCTTC. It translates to CSARTDNNEQFF.